This entry describes one T cell receptor (beta chain). What it binds is not known. The entry originates in a study of T cell responses to AZD1222 COVID-19 vaccine. Profiling relied on immunoSEQ multiplex PCR, and the TCRdb table lists in-frame clones only, not all of them. The sample has approximately 120,000 clones, about 88% seen once. Whole-study results and caveats: At 160-218 and 743-854, vaccine-associated CD4 TCRs were dominant, and they spanned spike. White British people made up most donors, females outnumbered males, and clonal diversity was possibly underestimated. Reportedly, close to half of spike-specific TCRs are directed against unmutated variant regions. Baseline seropositivity characterized only 5 or 6 AZD1222 recipients.

Germline lookup yields CDR1 KGHSH and CDR2 LQKENI. This CDR3 contains 12 residues. V shed 4 bases and J shed 3 bases, with 7 bases lying between them. This TCR came from an adult in good health. The input for sequencing was peripheral blood, taken on day 0 of AZD1222 vaccination. V and J are TRBV18 and TRBJ2-7; D is undetermined. CDR3: CASSLRDYEQYF. The CDR3 DNA follows: TGTGCCAGCTCACTCCGCGACTACGAGCAGTACTTC.